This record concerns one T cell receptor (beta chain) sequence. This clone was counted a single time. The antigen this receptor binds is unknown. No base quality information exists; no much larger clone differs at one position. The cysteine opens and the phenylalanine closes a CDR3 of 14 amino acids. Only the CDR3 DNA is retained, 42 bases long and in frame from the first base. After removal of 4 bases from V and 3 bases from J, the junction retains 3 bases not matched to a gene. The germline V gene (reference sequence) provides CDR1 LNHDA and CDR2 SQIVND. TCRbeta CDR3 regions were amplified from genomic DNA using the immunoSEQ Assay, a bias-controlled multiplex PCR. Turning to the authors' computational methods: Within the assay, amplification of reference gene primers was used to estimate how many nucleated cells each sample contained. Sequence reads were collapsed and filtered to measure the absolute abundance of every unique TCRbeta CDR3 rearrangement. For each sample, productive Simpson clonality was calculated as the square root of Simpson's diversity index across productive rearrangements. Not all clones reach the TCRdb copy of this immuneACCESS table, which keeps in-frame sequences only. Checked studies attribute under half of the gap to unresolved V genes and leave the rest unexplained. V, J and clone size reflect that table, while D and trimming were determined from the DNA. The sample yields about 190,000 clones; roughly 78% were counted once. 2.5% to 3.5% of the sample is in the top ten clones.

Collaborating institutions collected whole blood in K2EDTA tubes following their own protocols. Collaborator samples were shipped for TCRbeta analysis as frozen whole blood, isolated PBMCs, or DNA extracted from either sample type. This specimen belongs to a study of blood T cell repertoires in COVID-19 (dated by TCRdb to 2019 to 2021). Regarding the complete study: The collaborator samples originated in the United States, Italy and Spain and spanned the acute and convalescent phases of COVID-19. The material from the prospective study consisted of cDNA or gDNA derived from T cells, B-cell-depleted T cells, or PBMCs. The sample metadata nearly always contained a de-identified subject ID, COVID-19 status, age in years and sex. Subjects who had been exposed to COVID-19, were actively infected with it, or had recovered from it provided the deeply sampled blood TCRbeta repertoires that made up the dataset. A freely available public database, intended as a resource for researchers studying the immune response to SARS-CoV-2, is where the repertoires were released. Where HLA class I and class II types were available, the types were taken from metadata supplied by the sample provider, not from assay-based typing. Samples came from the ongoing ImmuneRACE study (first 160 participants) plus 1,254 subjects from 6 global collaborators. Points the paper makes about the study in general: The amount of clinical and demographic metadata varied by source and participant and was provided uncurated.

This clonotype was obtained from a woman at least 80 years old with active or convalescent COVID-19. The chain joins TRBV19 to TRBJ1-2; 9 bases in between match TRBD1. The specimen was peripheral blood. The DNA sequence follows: TGTGCCAGTAGTAAGGACAGGGGAGACTATGGCTACACCTTC. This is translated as CASSKDRGDYGYTF.